These 18 T cell receptor beta chains originate from one sample sequenced in a study of OX40 agonist ivuxolimab in advanced cancers. Profiled with immunoSEQ multiplex PCR; TCRdb holds only in-frame clones, not every one. This table holds about 75,000 clones, around 90% found once. Here the sequenced sample was CD4+ or CD8+ T cells sorted from blood, taken in a trial of the OX40 agonist ivuxolimab. These receptor sequences come from an adult with an advanced solid tumor such as melanoma, head and neck, liver or kidney cancer.

CDR3 DNA sequence: TGTGCCAGCAGCCTAACCGGGACAGCAAAAGAGACCCAGTACTTC. The encoded protein is CASSLTGTAKETQYF. The chain recombines TRBV5-4 with TRBJ2-5, with 7 positions matching TRBD1. The germline V gene has CDR1 SGHNT and CDR2 YYREEE (reference sequence). V shed 4 bases, J shed 3 bases, and the junction held 9 bases outside the gene matches. This CDR3 has 15 residues.

The sample holds one count of this clone. The chain carries TRBV6-6 and TRBJ1-3; possible D gene TRBD1, 5 bases. This CDR3 region has 13 residues. CDR1 MNHNY and CDR2 SVGAGI come from the germline V gene (reference sequence). V was trimmed by 7 bases and J by 5 bases, leaving 12 bases between them. For the CDR3, the DNA is TGTGCCAGCACGATGGACAACCGAAACACCATATATTTT. Translation: CASTMDNRNTIYF.

This rearrangement joins TRBV18 to TRBJ2-5; D not resolved. Germline V lookup: CDR1 KGHSH, CDR2 LQKENI. V lost 0 bases to trimming and J lost 2 bases, with 7 bases between them. The CDR3 is 14 residues long. The CDR3 coding sequence is TGTGCCAGCTCACCACCCATCGAACAAGAGACCCAGTACTTC. This gives the protein CASSPPIEQETQYF. The whole variable domain, filled in from reference TRBV18 and TRBJ2-5, reads NAGVMQNPRHLVRRRGQEARLRCSPMKGHSHVYWYRQLPEEGLKFMVYLQKENIIDESGMPKERFSAEFPKEGPSILRIQQVVRGDSAAYFCASSPPIEQETQYFGPGTRLLVL.

The gene calls are TRBV27 and TRBJ2-2, with D unclear. V was clipped by 0 bases and J by 0 bases, with 5 bases between them. Germline loops: CDR1 MNHEY, CDR2 SMNVEV (reference sequence). The CDR3 extends over 15 amino acids. The CDR3 loop is CASSLSWANTGELFF. DNA of the CDR3: TGTGCCAGCAGTTTATCTTGGGCGAACACCGGGGAGCTGTTTTTT.

The chain has TRBV28 and TRBJ2-2; maybe TRBD2 (5 bases). Germline V gene data show CDR1 as MDHEN and CDR2 as SYDVKM. Trimming shortened V by 3 bases and J by 6 bases, and 14 bases separated the two germline ends. The CDR3 consists of 15 residues. The CDR3 sequence: CASSLYTQRSGELFF. DNA for the CDR3: TGTGCCAGCAGTTTGTATACCCAGCGGTCCGGGGAGCTGTTTTTT.

This clone was found once. The chain employs TRBV7-2 and TRBJ2-2, with 10 bases fitting TRBD1. V dropped 7 bases and J dropped 4; count of bases not matched to a gene: 6. There are 15 residues in the CDR3. CDR1 is SGHTA and CDR2 is FQGNSA in the germline V gene. CDR3 amino acids: CASNIGTGATGELFF. The CDR3 region has the DNA TGTGCCAGCAATATCGGGACAGGGGCCACCGGGGAGCTGTTTTTT.

The chain combines TRBV29-1 with TRBJ1-5, with 9 nucleotides matching TRBD1. This CDR3 is built from 14 residues. Trimming cost V 4 bases and J 4 bases; bases outside gene matches: 5. Germline CDR1 is SQVTM and CDR2 is ANQGSEA. The CDR3 coding sequence is TGCAGCGTTGCAGCCGGGACAGGGAATCAGCCCCAGCATTTT. It yields the protein CSVAAGTGNQPQHF.

The rearrangement joins TRBV7-2 to TRBJ2-7; tentative D call: TRBD2 (5 bases). Germline CDR1 is SGHTA and CDR2 is FQGNSA. The V end lost 1 base, the J end lost 5 bases, and 9 bases lay between the germline ends. The CDR3 contains 13 residues. In DNA, the CDR3 is TGTGCCAGCAGCTTAGGGAGGCTGGACGAGCAGTACTTC. Encoded protein: CASSLGRLDEQYF.

The chain links TRBV9 to TRBJ1-6; 9 bases agree with TRBD1. V lost 3 bases, J lost 7 bases, and 14 bases stayed unmatched. The length of the CDR3 is 18 residues. Germline V CDR1 and CDR2: SGDLS, YYNGEE. CDR3 sequence: CASSGTRDRALQNSPLHF. The CDR3, as DNA: TGTGCCAGCAGCGGAACACGGGACAGGGCGCTCCAAAATTCACCCCTCCACTTT. Based on the CDR3 plus reference TRBV9 and TRBJ1-6, the full variable domain is DSGVTQTPKHLITATGQRVTLRCSPRSGDLSVYWYQQSLDQGLQFLIQYYNGEERAKGNILERFSAQQFPDLHSELNLSSLELGDSALYFCASSGTRDRALQNSPLHFGNGTRLTVT.

This rearrangement joins TRBV5-1 to TRBJ2-1; D assignment may be TRBD1 or TRBD2 (5 bases each). The CDR3 contains 15 residues. V lost 0 bases, J lost 0 bases, and 7 bases lay in between. In germline, CDR1 is SGHRS, CDR2 YFSETQ. CDR3 sequence reads: CASSLVGTSYNEQFF. In DNA, the CDR3 is TGCGCCAGCAGCTTGGTTGGGACCTCCTACAATGAGCAGTTCTTC.

The rearrangement joins TRBV6-5 to TRBJ2-2; the D is unclear. Germline CDR1 MNHEY, CDR2 SVGAGI. The CDR3 has 16 amino acids. Between the trimmed V and J ends, which lost 4 bases and 0 bases, there was a span of 12 bases. CDR3 in amino acids: CASSSQWAANTGELFF. DNA for the CDR3: TGTGCCAGCAGTTCCCAATGGGCAGCGAACACCGGGGAGCTGTTTTTT.

V is TRBV6-1 and J is TRBJ1-3; D may be TRBD1 (5 bases). The CDR3 has 15 residues. V dropped 6 bases and J dropped 1 base, with 13 bases sitting between them. Germline V CDR1 and CDR2: MNHNS, SASEGT. The CDR3 loop reads CASRLVDISGNTIYF. The DNA of the CDR3 is TGTGCCAGCAGACTCGTGGACATTTCTGGAAACACCATATATTTT.

This clone was seen a few times. The chain combines TRBV10-3 with TRBJ2-3, with a tentative D call TRBD1 (5 bases). The V gene lost 7 bases and the J gene lost 4 bases, with 12 bases spanning the gap. The CDR3 consists of 13 residues. The V gene's germline CDR1 is ENHRY and CDR2 SYGVKD. The CDR3 DNA is TGTGCCATCAAGGACCTAGGGGCAGATACGCAGTATTTT. Translated, it gives CAIKDLGADTQYF.

The rearrangement links TRBV6-1 to TRBJ1-4; 7 nucleotides line up with TRBD1. The CDR3 has 16 amino acids. Germline lookup yields CDR1 MNHNS and CDR2 SASEGT. Trimming took 3 bases from V and 4 from J; bases not matched to a gene: 8. The CDR3 region is CASSEGTANYNEKLFF. DNA of the CDR3: TGTGCCAGCAGTGAGGGGACAGCGAATTATAATGAAAAACTGTTTTTT.

The chain is built from TRBV5-4 and TRBJ1-1, with TRBD1 as a possible D gene (5 bases). V dropped 4 bases and J dropped 2 bases, with 9 bases sitting between them. The CDR3 has 13 amino acids. Per the germline V gene, CDR1 is SGHNT and CDR2 is YYREEE (reference sequence). The CDR3 nucleotides are TGTGCCAGCAGCGTCGACAGAAACACTGAAGCTTTCTTT. As protein: CASSVDRNTEAFF.

This chain links TRBV2 with TRBJ2-6; D may correspond to TRBD1 or TRBD2 (5 bases each). CDR1 and CDR2 from the germline V gene are SNHLY and FYNNEI. This CDR3 has 21 residues. Trimming took 6 bases from V and 0 from J, leaving 27 bases between them. The DNA of the CDR3 is TGTGCCAGCAGCCCCCCGGGTGGCACAGGAGGCCAATTCTCTGGGGCCAACGTCCTGACTTTC. This translates into CASSPPGGTGGQFSGANVLTF.

The chain recombines TRBV5-4 with TRBJ2-7; the match to TRBD1 covers 9 bases. The CDR3 sequence is 13 residues long. V lost 4 bases, J lost 7 bases, and 6 bases stayed unmatched. Germline CDR1 SGHNT, CDR2 YYREEE (reference sequence). CDR3 in DNA: TGTGCCAGCAGCATGGGACAGGGACTGGAGCAGTACTTC. It specifies CASSMGQGLEQYF.

The V gene is TRBV6-5, the J gene TRBJ2-5; unclear D gene. The V end lost 6 bases, the J end lost 5 bases, and 10 bases lay between the germline ends. Looked up from germline, CDR1 is MNHEY and CDR2 is SVGAGI. The CDR3 runs to 12 residues. The CDR3 nucleotides read TGTGCCAGCAGCGATCCTTCGGAGACCCAGTACTTC. This translates into CASSDPSETQYF.